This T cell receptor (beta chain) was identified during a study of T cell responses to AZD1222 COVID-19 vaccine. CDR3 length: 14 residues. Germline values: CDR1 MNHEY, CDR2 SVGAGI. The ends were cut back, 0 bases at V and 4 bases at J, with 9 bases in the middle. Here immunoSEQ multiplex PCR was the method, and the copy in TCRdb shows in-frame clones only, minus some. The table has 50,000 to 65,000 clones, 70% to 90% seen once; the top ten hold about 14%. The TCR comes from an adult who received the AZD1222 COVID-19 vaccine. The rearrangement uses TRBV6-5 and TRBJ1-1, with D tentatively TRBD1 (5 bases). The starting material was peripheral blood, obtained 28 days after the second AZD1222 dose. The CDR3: CASSYSGGSTEAFF. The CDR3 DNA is TGTGCCAGCAGTTACTCTGGGGGGAGCACTGAAGCTTTCTTT.